One and the same sample provided the 10 T cell receptor beta chains below, sequenced in a study of T cells in Graves' hyperthyroidism and ophthalmopathy. RNA transcripts provided the source from which TCR beta CDR3 regions were amplified. A set of HTBI primers served as the primers for a first-round RT-PCR of the TCR CDR3. In TCRdb, the multiplex PCR reads were re-called with MiXCR into one record per CDR3 protein. The sample consists of approximately 250,000 distinct CDR3 sequences, approximately 23% of them appearing once. Material: blood. The receptors stem from a woman aged 40 to 49 with Graves' ophthalmopathy.

The rearrangement uses TRBV6-1 and TRBJ2-7, with TRBD2 matching over 7 bases. There are 15 residues in the CDR3. Germline CDR1 reads MNHNS; CDR2 reads SASEGT. J was trimmed by 2 bases and V by 6 bases; bases with no gene match: 10. The CDR3 DNA follows: TGTGCCAGCAGCGTATTATCGGGAGGCACCTACGAGCAGTACTTC. As protein: CASSVLSGGTYEQYF.

This clonotype was detected ten times or more. The J gene is TRBJ1-1, the V gene TRBV12-3 or TRBV12-4, with D possibly matching TRBD1 (6 bases). Trimming cost V 6 bases and J 8 bases, with 22 bases left between them. The CDR3 consists of 15 residues. This CDR3 is CASSPTTGQRGEAFF. The CDR3 nucleotides read TGTGCCAGCAGCCCAACCACAGGCCAGAGGGGGGAAGCTTTCTTT.

This clonotype was observed many times. The chain links TRBV7-9 to TRBJ1-3, with D possibly matching TRBD1 (5 bases). Trimming took off 6 bases at V and 0 bases at J, with 12 bases between the two ends. Per the germline V gene, CDR1 is SEHNR and CDR2 is FQNEAQ (reference sequence). This CDR3 contains 15 residues. The CDR3 DNA follows: TGTGCCAGCAGTACGGACACCTTCTCTGGAAACACCATATATTTT. It codes for CASSTDTFSGNTIYF.

This clonotype was recorded many times. This chain joins TRBV19 and TRBJ2-7; 7 nucleotides align to TRBD1. This CDR3 comprises 15 residues. Germline CDR1 and CDR2: LNHDA and SQIVND (reference sequence). J lost 2 bases, V lost 2 bases, and 6 bases had no gene match. The CDR3: CASSISTGVPYEQYF. The CDR3 coding sequence is TGTGCCAGTAGTATATCCACAGGGGTCCCCTACGAGCAGTACTTC.

This clonotype was picked up many times. CDR3: CASSVGPDMLPQHF. In nucleotides, the CDR3 is TGTGCCAGCAGCGTAGGTCCCGACATGTTGCCCCAGCATTTT. The chain links TRBV9 to TRBJ1-5, with unresolved D. Trimming took 0 bases from V and 9 from J, leaving 13 bases between them. Germline CDR1 reads SGDLS; CDR2 reads YYNGEE. This CDR3 contains 14 residues.

This clonotype has a count of ten or more. This chain links TRBV6-5 with TRBJ2-6; TRBD1 might be the D (6 bases). CDR1 and CDR2 from the germline V gene are MNHEY and SVGAGI. Trimming removed 2 bases at V and 2 bases at J, with 7 bases between. This CDR3 is 15 amino acids long. CDR3 nucleotides: TGTGCCAGCAGTTACGGGACAACTGGGGCCAACGTCCTGACTTTC. It codes for CASSYGTTGANVLTF.

This clonotype occurred many times. This rearrangement joins TRBV19 to TRBJ2-2; the match to TRBD1 covers 8 bases. V shed 6 bases and J 0 bases; nucleotides not matched to a gene: 3. CDR3 length equals 15 residues. CDR1 and CDR2 from the germline V gene are LNHDA and SQIVND (reference sequence). The CDR3 DNA reads as TGTGCCAGTAGACTACAGGGGGCGAACACCGGGGAGCTGTTTTTT. Translation: CASRLQGANTGELFF.

In this sample, this clonotype turned up many times. This chain connects TRBV28 to TRBJ2-5, with 14 bases aligning to TRBD2. V was clipped by 4 bases and J by 4 bases; unmatched bases: 8. CDR1 is MDHEN and CDR2 is SYDVKM in the germline V gene. The CDR3 totals 17 residues. The CDR3 loop is CASSYSGTSGSGETQYF. CDR3 DNA sequence: TGTGCCAGCAGTTATTCCGGGACTAGCGGGAGTGGAGAGACCCAGTACTTC.

This clonotype was counted at least ten times. The chain links TRBV5-1 to TRBJ2-7; no definite D call. The germline V gene has CDR1 SGHRS and CDR2 YFSETQ. Trimming pared 6 bases from V and 7 bases from J, leaving 17 bases between. This CDR3 is built from 13 residues. Here the CDR3 reads CASTSPGSGEQYF. The CDR3 DNA sequence: TGCGCCAGCACCTCACCCGGGTCCGGGGAGCAGTACTTC.

This sequence joins TRBV5-1 and TRBJ2-7; possible D gene TRBD1, 5 bases. Germline assignment: CDR1 SGHRS and CDR2 YFSETQ. The V end was cut by 5 bases, the J end by 2 bases, with 14 bases between. CDR3 size: 14 residues. CDR3 nucleotides: TGCGCCAGCAGAAAACAGGTCACAGCCTACGAGCAGTACTTC. Translated: CASRKQVTAYEQYF.